The sequence of this T cell receptor (beta chain) was determined in a study of identical twins. Study results and limitations: A lower insertion count was a feature of abundant cord blood beta clonotypes, with no such feature in memory repertoires.

This clonotype was detected a few times. Its antigen is still unknown. Germline CDR1 reads MNHEY; CDR2 reads SVGAGI. The CDR3 totals 14 residues. Trimming stripped 2 bases from V and 4 bases from J, with 11 bases between. TCRdb re-analysed the 5' RACE reads in MiXCR, keeping a single row per CDR3 protein. The repertoire consists of hundreds of thousands of distinct CDR3 sequences, with 20% to 25% occurring once and the leading ten covering more than 4%. The sample was also linked to a second study, of T cells expressing NK-cell markers. That work adds: Restriction of the sorted population to alpha-beta TCR T cells was achieved in several experiments with an anti-gamma-delta TCR antibody.

This chain uses TRBV6-5 with TRBJ1-2; the D gene is possibly TRBD1 (5 bases). The sequencing sample was made of PBMCs. The receptor was isolated from a woman younger than 35 in good health. CDR3 sequence: CASSYQGFLYGYTF. CDR3 nucleotide sequence: TGTGCCAGCAGTTACCAGGGTTTTCTCTATGGCTACACCTTC.